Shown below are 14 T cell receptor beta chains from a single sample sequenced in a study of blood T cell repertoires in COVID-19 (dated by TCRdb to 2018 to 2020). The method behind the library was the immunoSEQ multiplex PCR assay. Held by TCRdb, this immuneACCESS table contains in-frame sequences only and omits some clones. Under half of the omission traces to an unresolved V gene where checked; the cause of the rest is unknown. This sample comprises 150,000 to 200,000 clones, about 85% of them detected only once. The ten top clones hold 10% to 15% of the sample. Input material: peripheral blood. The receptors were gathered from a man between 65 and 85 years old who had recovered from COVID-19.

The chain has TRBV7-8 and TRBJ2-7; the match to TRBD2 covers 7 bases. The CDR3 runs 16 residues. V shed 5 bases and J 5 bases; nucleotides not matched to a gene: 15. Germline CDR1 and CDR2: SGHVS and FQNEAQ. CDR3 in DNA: TGTGCCAGCAGCCCGACTACTGGGGGGAGGGCCCACGAGCAGTACTTC. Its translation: CASSPTTGGRAHEQYF.

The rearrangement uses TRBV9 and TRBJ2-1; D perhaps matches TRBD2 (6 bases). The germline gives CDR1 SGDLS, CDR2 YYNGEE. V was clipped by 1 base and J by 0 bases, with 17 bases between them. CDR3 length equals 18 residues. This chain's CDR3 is CASSVMGGGIASYNEQFF. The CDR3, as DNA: TGTGCCAGCAGCGTAATGGGGGGTGGGATCGCCTCCTACAATGAGCAGTTCTTC.

The CDR3: CASGLTGDTEAFF. In DNA form, the CDR3 reads TGTGCCAGCGGTCTGACAGGGGACACTGAAGCTTTCTTT. The gene calls are TRBV7-9 and TRBJ1-1, with 8 positions matching TRBD1. Germline loops: CDR1 SEHNR, CDR2 FQNEAQ (reference sequence). The CDR3 has 13 amino acids. After removal of 8 bases from V and 3 bases from J, the junction contained 5 bases not matched to a gene.

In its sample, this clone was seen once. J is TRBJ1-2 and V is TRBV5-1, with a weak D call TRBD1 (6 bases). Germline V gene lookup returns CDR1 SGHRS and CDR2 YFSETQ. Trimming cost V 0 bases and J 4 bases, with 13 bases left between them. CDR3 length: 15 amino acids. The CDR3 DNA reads TGCGCCAGCAGCTTGGGAGACAGGCCAGGCTATGGCTACACCTTC. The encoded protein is CASSLGDRPGYGYTF.

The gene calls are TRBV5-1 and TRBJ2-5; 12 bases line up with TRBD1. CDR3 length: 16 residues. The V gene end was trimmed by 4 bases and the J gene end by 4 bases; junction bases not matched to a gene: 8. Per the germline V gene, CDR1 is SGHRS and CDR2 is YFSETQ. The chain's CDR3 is CASSLTGTGGGETQYF. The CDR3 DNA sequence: TGCGCCAGCAGCCTCACCGGGACAGGGGGCGGAGAGACCCAGTACTTC.

The CDR3 loop reads CASSDSLNTEAFF. CDR3 coding DNA: TGTGCCAGCAGCGACAGCTTGAACACTGAAGCTTTCTTT. The V and J genes are TRBV5-4 and TRBJ1-1; D possibly corresponds to TRBD1 (5 bases). Trimming stripped 4 bases from V and 0 bases from J, with 7 bases between. The CDR3 covers 13 residues. Germline assignment: CDR1 SGHNT and CDR2 YYREEE (reference sequence).

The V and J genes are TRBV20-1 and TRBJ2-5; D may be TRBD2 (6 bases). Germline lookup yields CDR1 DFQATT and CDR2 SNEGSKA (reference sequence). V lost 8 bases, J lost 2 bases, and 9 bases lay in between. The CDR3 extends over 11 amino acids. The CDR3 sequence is CSPREQETQYF. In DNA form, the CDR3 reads TGCAGTCCCCGGGAGCAAGAGACCCAGTACTTC.

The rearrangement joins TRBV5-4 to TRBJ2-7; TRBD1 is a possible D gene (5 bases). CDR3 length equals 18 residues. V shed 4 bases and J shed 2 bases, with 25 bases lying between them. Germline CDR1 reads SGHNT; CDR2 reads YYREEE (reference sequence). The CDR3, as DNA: TGTGCCAGCAGCCCCAAGCGATCGACAGACCTCCCCGCCTACGAGCAGTACTTC. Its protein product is CASSPKRSTDLPAYEQYF.

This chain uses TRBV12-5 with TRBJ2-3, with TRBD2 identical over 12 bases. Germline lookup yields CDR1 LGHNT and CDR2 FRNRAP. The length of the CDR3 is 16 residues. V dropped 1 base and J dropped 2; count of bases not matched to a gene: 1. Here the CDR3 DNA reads TGTGCTAGTGGTTTGGGGACTAGCGGGATCACAGATACGCAGTATTTT. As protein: CASGLGTSGITDTQYF.

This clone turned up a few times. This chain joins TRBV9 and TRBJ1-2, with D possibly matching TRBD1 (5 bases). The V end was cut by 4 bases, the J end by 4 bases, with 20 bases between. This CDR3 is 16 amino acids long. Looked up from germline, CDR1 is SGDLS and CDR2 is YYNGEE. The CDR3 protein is CASSPLAWDGGYGYTF. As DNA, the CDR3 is TGTGCCAGCAGCCCACTGGCCTGGGACGGGGGCTATGGCTACACCTTC.

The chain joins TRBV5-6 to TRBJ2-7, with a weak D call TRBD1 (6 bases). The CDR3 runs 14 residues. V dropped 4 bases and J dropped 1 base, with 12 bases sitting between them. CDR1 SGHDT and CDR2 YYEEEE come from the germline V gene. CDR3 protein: CASSPGDRSYEQYF. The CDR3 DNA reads TGTGCCAGCAGCCCAGGGGACCGTTCCTACGAGCAGTACTTC.

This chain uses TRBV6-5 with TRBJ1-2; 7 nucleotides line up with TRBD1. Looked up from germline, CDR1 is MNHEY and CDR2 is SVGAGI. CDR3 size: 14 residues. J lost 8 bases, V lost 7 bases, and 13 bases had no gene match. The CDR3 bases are TGTGCCAGCATCAACCCTACAGGGGCCAGAGGCTACACCTTC. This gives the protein CASINPTGARGYTF.

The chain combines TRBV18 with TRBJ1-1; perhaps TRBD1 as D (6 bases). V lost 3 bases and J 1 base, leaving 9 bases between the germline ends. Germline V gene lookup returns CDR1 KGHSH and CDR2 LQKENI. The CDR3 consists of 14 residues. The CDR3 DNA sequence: TGTGCCAGCTCACCGCAGACAGGGAACACTGAAGCTTTCTTT. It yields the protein CASSPQTGNTEAFF.

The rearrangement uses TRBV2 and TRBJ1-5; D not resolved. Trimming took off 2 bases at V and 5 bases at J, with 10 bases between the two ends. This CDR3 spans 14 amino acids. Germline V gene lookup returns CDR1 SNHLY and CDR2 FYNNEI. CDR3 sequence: CASSERQVDQPQHF. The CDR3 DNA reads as TGTGCCAGCAGTGAACGTCAGGTTGATCAGCCCCAGCATTTT.